The rows below give T cell receptor beta chains drawn from one sample of a study of T-cell reconstitution after alpha-beta-depleted transplantation in children. Each CDR3 protein gets one entry after TCRdb re-called the PCR reads with MiXCR. Among roughly 500,000 distinct CDR3 sequences listed, around an eighth were seen once. This specimen consisted of PBMCs from the stem cell graft donor, obtained from the stem cell graft. The source is a human donor who donated a stem cell graft to a child with combined immunodeficiency. Both conserved end residues are part of each CDR3.

j_call v_call cdr3_aa
TRBJ2-2 TRBV5-8 CASSPRDKSGELFF
TRBJ1-1 TRBV11-3 CASSSSYVGENTEAFF
TRBJ2-7 TRBV6-5 CASTSGGQGYEQYF
TRBJ2-7 TRBV5-1 CASSLGAAPSYEQYF
TRBJ1-1 TRBV20-1 CSARDQAVHTEAFF
TRBJ2-7 TRBV7-2 CASIGTSVSYEQYF
TRBJ1-3 TRBV21-1 CASSKVGQGSYGNTIYF
TRBJ2-1 TRBV9 CASSVEGQGPNEQFF
TRBJ2-7 TRBV10-3 CAISEFSGRAVSYEQYF
TRBJ1-5 TRBV20-1 CSARAYNQPQHF
TRBJ2-7 TRBV6-5 CASSYSIRSSYEQYF
TRBJ2-3 TRBV5-1 CASSLVGFRTVTDTQYF
TRBJ2-1 TRBV6-1 CASIYRPSGTYNEQFF
TRBJ2-1 TRBV5-1 CASRSPGTGGSYNEQFF
TRBJ2-7 TRBV20-1 CSARGPSRPSYEQYF
TRBJ2-3 TRBV10-3 CAIRPQGAGDTQYF
TRBJ1-1 TRBV12-3/TRBV12-4 CASTPGAGLSKAFF
TRBJ1-5 TRBV25-1 CASSPAGNQPQHF
TRBJ2-7 TRBV10-3 CAIKASWGEQYF
TRBJ1-3 TRBV27 CASSSGTGARNTIYF
TRBJ2-3 TRBV4-2 CASSQEEDQNTDTQYF
TRBJ2-5 TRBV10-3 CAISTSGQSQETQYF
TRBJ2-1 TRBV6-4 CASAPLAGGGYEQFF
TRBJ2-3 TRBV4-3 CASRTGLAVTDTQYF
TRBJ2-3 TRBV24-1 CATRDLEENTQYF
TRBJ2-3 TRBV20-1 CSASFGGTDTQYF
TRBJ2-1 TRBV29-1 CSVGSGIPPGEQFF
TRBJ2-3 TRBV6-5 CASSFGQGVGDTQYF
TRBJ2-2 TRBV7-3 CASSPNTNTGELFF
TRBJ1-5 TRBV5-8 CASNPGTARNQPQHF
TRBJ2-1 TRBV7-8 CASSSLLAGAYNEQFF
TRBJ2-1 TRBV2 CASSDLSGRGRYNEQFF
TRBJ2-1 TRBV4-3 CASSPGTSGSAYNEQFF
TRBJ2-5 TRBV30 CAWGTGDGLQETQYF